The rows below give T cell receptor beta chains drawn from one sample of a study of blood T cell repertoires in COVID-19. The data were produced by immunoSEQ multiplex PCR, yet TCRdb's version contains in-frame clones alone and is incomplete. The sample has 300,000 to 400,000 clones; 90% are singletons. Sample: PBMCs or T cells enriched from blood (not recorded which). The receptors derive from a man aged 55 to 70 who had recovered from COVID-19. CDR3s include the opening cysteine and the closing phenylalanine or tryptophan. Fields, in order: V gene, J gene, clone size, D gene, CDR3 length, CDR3 protein, CDR3 DNA. A D gene is named only where the DNA matches it firmly. Some rows mark clone size as missing; the rest say once, few, many or name a class of expanded clone.

V gene: TRBV7-6; J gene: TRBJ1-2; clone size: -; D gene: -; CDR3 length: 15; CDR3 protein: CASSLGTPEIGGYTF; CDR3 DNA: TGTGCCAGCAGCCTTGGGACACCAGAAATTGGTGGCTACACCTTC
V gene: TRBV30; J gene: TRBJ1-2; clone size: -; D gene: -; CDR3 length: 12; CDR3 protein: CAWSTDIYGYTF; CDR3 DNA: TGTGCCTGGAGTACAGACATCTATGGCTACACCTTC
V gene: TRBV28; J gene: TRBJ1-1; clone size: -; D gene: -; CDR3 length: 20; CDR3 protein: CASSLYPPPLGGSGDTEAFF; CDR3 DNA: TGTGCCAGCAGCTTGTACCCCCCCCCGCTGGGGGGTTCGGGAGACACTGAAGCTTTCTTT
V gene: TRBV2; J gene: TRBJ1-2; clone size: -; D gene: -; CDR3 length: 14; CDR3 protein: CASSTRPLPGGYTF; CDR3 DNA: TGTGCCAGCAGTACCCGGCCCCTTCCGGGTGGCTACACCTTC
V gene: TRBV30; J gene: TRBJ2-5; clone size: -; D gene: TRBD2; CDR3 length: 16; CDR3 protein: CAFGLAGGRSLETQYF; CDR3 DNA: TGTGCCTTCGGACTAGCGGGAGGTCGTAGTTTAGAGACCCAGTACTTC
V gene: TRBV6-5; J gene: TRBJ2-7; clone size: -; D gene: TRBD1; CDR3 length: 13; CDR3 protein: CASSMGQGYEQYF; CDR3 DNA: TGTGCCAGCAGTATGGGACAGGGCTACGAGCAGTACTTC
V gene: TRBV5-6; J gene: TRBJ2-5; clone size: -; D gene: -; CDR3 length: 14; CDR3 protein: CASSLVAGAETQYF; CDR3 DNA: TGTGCCAGCAGCTTGGTGGCGGGTGCCGAGACCCAGTACTTC
V gene: TRBV7-8; J gene: TRBJ2-7; clone size: few; D gene: -; CDR3 length: 13; CDR3 protein: CASSLALSYEQYF; CDR3 DNA: TGTGCCAGCAGCTTAGCGCTATCCTACGAGCAGTACTTC
V gene: TRBV27; J gene: TRBJ1-5; clone size: once; D gene: -; CDR3 length: 13; CDR3 protein: CASSLSRPGPQHF; CDR3 DNA: TGTGCCAGCAGTTTATCCCGACCGGGGCCCCAGCATTTT
V gene: TRBV13; J gene: TRBJ1-5; clone size: -; D gene: -; CDR3 length: 16; CDR3 protein: CASSFRTNSSNQPQHF; CDR3 DNA: TGTGCCAGCAGCTTCCGGACAAACTCTAGCAATCAGCCCCAGCATTTT